The present TCR beta chain was sequenced within a study of regulatory T cells in long-lasting Graves disease. Study results and limitations: Repertoires from persistent disease leaned toward TRBV28, TRBJ1-2 and TRBJ2-5.

iRepertoire HTBI primers and Arm-PCR of CDR3 regions built TCR beta libraries. TCRdb fed the multiplex PCR reads into MiXCR, producing one record per CDR3 protein. The data contain around 250,000 distinct CDR3 sequences, around 19% of them seen just once; the ten biggest clones take up less than 15%. This clonotype was counted ten times or more. Its antigen is unknown. The time point: newly diagnosed GD, antithyroid drugs for less than 3 months. The TCR library was prepared using RNA isolated from PBMCs. CDR1 is MNHNS, CDR2 SASEGT, per germline. This CDR3 has 15 amino acids. The V gene lost 3 bases and the J gene lost 8 bases, with 16 bases spanning the gap. These records were also assigned to another study, of T cells in Graves' hyperthyroidism and ophthalmopathy. That investigation notes: Lactation, pregnancy, other autoimmune disease or uncontrolled infection led to exclusion of patients. The HTBI set primed first-round TCR CDR3 RT-PCR.

This sequence joins TRBV6-1 and TRBJ1-4; TRBD1 is a possible D gene (5 bases). This TCR was sampled from a woman in her thirties with Graves disease. This material consisted of peripheral blood mononuclear cells (PBMCs), taken at new diagnosis, from a patient treated with antithyroid drugs. The CDR3 is CASSDPGGYGEKLFF. The CDR3 DNA reads TGTGCCAGCAGTGACCCGGGGGGGTATGGCGAAAAACTGTTTTTT.